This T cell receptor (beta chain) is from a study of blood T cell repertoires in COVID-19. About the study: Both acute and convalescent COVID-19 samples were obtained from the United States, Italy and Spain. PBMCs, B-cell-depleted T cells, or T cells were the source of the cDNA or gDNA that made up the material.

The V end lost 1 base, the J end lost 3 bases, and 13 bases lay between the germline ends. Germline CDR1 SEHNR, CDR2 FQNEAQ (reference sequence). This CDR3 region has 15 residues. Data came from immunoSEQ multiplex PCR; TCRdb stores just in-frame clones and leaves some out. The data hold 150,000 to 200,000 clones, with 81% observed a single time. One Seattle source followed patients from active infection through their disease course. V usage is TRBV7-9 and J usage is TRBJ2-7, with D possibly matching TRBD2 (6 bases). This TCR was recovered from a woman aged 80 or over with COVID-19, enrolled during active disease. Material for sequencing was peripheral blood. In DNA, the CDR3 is TGTGCCAGCAGCTTAGGGGGACCCGGGAGCTACGAGCAGTACTTC. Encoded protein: CASSLGGPGSYEQYF.